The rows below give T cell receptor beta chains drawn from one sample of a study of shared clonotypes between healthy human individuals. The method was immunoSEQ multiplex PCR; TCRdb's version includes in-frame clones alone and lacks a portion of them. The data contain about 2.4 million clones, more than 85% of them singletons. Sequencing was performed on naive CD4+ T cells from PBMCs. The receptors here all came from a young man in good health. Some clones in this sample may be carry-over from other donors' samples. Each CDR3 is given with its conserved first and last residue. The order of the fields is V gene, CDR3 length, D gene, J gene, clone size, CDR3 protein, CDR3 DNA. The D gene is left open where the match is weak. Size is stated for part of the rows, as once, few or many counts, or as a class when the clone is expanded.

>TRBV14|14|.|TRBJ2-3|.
CASSQDYFPDTQYF
TGTGCCAGCAGCCAAGACTACTTTCCAGATACGCAGTATTTT
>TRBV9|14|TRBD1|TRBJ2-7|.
CASSLGGQGHEQYF
TGTGCCAGCAGCCTCGGGGGACAGGGCCACGAGCAGTACTTC
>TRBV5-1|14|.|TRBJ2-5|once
CASSPGLPGETQYF
TGCGCCAGCAGCCCAGGACTACCAGGAGAGACCCAGTACTTC
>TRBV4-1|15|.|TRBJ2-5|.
CASSQDGQGPRTQYF
TGCGCCAGCAGCCAAGATGGGCAGGGCCCCAGGACCCAGTACTTC
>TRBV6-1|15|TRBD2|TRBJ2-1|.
CASKVGAGAYNEQFF
TGTGCCAGCAAAGTAGGAGCGGGAGCTTACAATGAGCAGTTCTTC
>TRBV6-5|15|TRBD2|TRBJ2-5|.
CASSRTGLAGETQYF
TGTGCCAGCAGCCGGACAGGACTAGCGGGAGAGACCCAGTACTTC
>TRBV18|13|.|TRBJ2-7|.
CASSPGTGYEQYF
TGTGCCAGCTCCCCCGGGACCGGCTACGAGCAGTACTTC
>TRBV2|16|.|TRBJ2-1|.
CASRATGYPPNNEQFF
TGTGCCAGCAGGGCAACGGGGTACCCCCCAAACAATGAGCAGTTCTTC
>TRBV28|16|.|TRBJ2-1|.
CASRQHGAYSYNEQFF
TGTGCCAGCAGGCAGCACGGGGCTTATTCCTACAATGAGCAGTTCTTC
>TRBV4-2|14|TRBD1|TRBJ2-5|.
CASSLGTGQETQYF
TGTGCCAGCAGCCTAGGGACAGGGCAAGAGACCCAGTACTTC
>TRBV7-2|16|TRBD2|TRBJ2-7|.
CASSLGASGVSYEQYF
TGTGCCAGCAGCTTAGGGGCTAGCGGGGTCTCCTACGAGCAGTACTTC
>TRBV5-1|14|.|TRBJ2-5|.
CASSWGPGGETQYF
TGCGCCAGCAGCTGGGGCCCTGGCGGGGAGACCCAGTACTTC
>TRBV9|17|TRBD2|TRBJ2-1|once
CASSVWGTSGIRNEQFF
TGTGCCAGCAGCGTATGGGGGACTAGCGGGATCCGCAATGAGCAGTTCTTC
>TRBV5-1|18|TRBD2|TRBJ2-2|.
CASRSRLAGVSNTGELFF
TGCGCCAGCAGATCTAGGCTAGCGGGAGTATCGAACACCGGGGAGCTGTTTTTT
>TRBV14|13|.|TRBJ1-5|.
CASSSRQAGPQHF
TGTGCCAGCAGCTCCCGACAGGCTGGGCCCCAGCATTTT
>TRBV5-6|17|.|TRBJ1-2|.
CASSSQFVPTAHYGYTF
TGTGCCAGCAGCTCCCAGTTCGTACCGACAGCGCACTATGGCTACACCTTC
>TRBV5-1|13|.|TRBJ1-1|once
CASGTGVYTEAFF
TGCGCCAGCGGCACCGGAGTTTACACTGAAGCTTTCTTT